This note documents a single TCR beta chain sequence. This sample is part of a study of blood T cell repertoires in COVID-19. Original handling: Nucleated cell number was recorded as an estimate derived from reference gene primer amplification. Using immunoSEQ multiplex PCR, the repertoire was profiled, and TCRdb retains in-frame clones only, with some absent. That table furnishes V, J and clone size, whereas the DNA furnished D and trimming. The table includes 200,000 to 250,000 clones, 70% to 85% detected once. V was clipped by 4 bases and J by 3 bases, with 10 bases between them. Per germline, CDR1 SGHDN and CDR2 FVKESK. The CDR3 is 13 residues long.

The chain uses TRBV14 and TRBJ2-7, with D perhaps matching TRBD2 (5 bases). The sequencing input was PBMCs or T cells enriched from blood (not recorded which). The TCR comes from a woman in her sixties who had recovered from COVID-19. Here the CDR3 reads CASSPDLNYEQYF. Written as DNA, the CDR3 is TGTGCCAGCAGCCCGGACTTGAACTACGAGCAGTACTTC. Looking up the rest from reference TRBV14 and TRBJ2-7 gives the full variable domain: EAGVTQFPSHSVIEKGQTVTLRCDPISGHDNLYWYRRVMGKEIKFLLHFVKESKQDESGMPNNRFLAERTGGTYSTLKVQPAELEDSGVYFCASSPDLNYEQYFGPGTRLTVT.